This T cell receptor (beta chain) came from a study of tumor-infiltrating lymphocytes in primary liver carcinoma. Study background: Measuring roughly 4.2 to 10 cm across, the tumors were staged as T1-T3 N0M0.

A constant-region primer primed TCR beta cDNA synthesis from roughly 500 ng of total RNA. ARM-PCR was slightly modified, and three nested multiplex PCR rounds with it gave rise to the TCR beta libraries. The two initial PCR rounds, roughly 11 cycles each, used TRBV1-TRBV30 forward and C-beta reverse primers. Each CDR3 protein gets one entry after TCRdb re-called the multiplex PCR reads with MiXCR. The sample includes some 190,000 distinct CDR3 sequences, about 60% seen only once; the top ten take about 70%. Turning to this clonotype: Its antigen is not known.

This CDR3 has 13 amino acids. Between the trimmed V and J ends, which lost 4 bases and 3 bases, there was a span of 10 bases. Germline V gives CDR1 SGHRS, CDR2 YFSETQ. Notes on the study in general: Blood trailed tumors significantly in top-250-clone fraction (p = 0.039). Tumor-adjacent and tumor-blood pairs displayed less overlap than did pairs of tumor regions.

Unsorted whole blood yielded the blood RNA, and germline DNA was also extracted. With chronic HBV infection, the patients were also treatment-naive. Sequenced: peripheral blood. This clonotype originated in a man aged 35 to 55 with primary liver carcinoma and hepatitis B virus infection. The chain joins TRBV5-1 to TRBJ2-5; possibly TRBD2 for D (6 bases). The CDR3 DNA reads as TGCGCCAGCAGCCCGGGAGTAAAAGAGACCCAGTACTTC. This codes for CASSPGVKETQYF.